The 29 T cell receptor beta chains below were found in one sample sequenced in a study of blood T cell repertoires in COVID-19. The table came from immunoSEQ multiplex PCR; TCRdb's copy has only in-frame clones and leaves some out. The sample yields around 110,000 clones, over 65% seen once. The sequenced material came from peripheral blood. These receptors came from a man between 25 and 39 years old with acute or convalescent COVID-19.

This clone appeared a single time. J is TRBJ1-3 and V is TRBV2, with D perhaps matching TRBD1 (6 bases). Per germline, CDR1 SNHLY and CDR2 FYNNEI. This CDR3 is built from 13 residues. The V and J ends lost 8 bases and 4 bases respectively, with 12 bases between them. CDR3 in DNA: TGTGCCAGCCGAGGGGACAACGGAAACACCATATATTTT. It codes for CASRGDNGNTIYF. Full variable domain (missing parts from reference TRBV2 and TRBJ1-3): EPEVTQTPSHQVTQMGQEVILRCVPISNHLYFYWYRQILGQKVEFLVSFYNNEISEKSEIFDDQFSVERPDGSNFTLKIRSTKLEDSAMYFCASRGDNGNTIYFGEGSWLTVV.

The J gene is TRBJ2-3, the V gene TRBV7-3; 7 bases fit TRBD2. CDR3 size: 16 residues. From germline, CDR1 is SGHTA and CDR2 FQGTGA. Unmatched junction bases numbered 13, after V lost 4 bases and J lost 6 bases. DNA of the CDR3: TGTGCCAGCAGCTGTTTACGACTAGCCCCTGCGGATACGCAGTATTTT. Its protein is CASSCLRLAPADTQYF.

V usage is TRBV2 and J usage is TRBJ2-1, with a possible D match to TRBD2 (7 bases). The CDR3 totals 15 residues. The V end was cut by 10 bases, the J end by 2 bases, with 18 bases between. Per germline, CDR1 SNHLY and CDR2 FYNNEI. The chain's CDR3 is CATTPWRGPYNEQFF. CDR3 coding DNA: TGTGCCACCACTCCTTGGCGGGGGCCCTACAATGAGCAGTTCTTC.

The V gene is TRBV30, the J gene TRBJ2-2, with TRBD2 identical over 11 bases. Looked up from germline, CDR1 is GTSNPN and CDR2 is SVGIG (reference sequence). V shed 3 bases and J 3 bases; nucleotides not matched to a gene: 3. The length of the CDR3 is 15 residues. CDR3 residues: CAWRLAGADTGELFF. The CDR3 DNA follows: TGTGCCTGGAGACTAGCGGGAGCGGACACCGGGGAGCTGTTTTTT.

CDR3 nucleotide sequence: TGCGCCAGCAGCTCACAGGGGGCGGTCACTGAAGCTTTCTTT. Amino acids: CASSSQGAVTEAFF. The rearrangement uses TRBV5-1 and TRBJ1-1; 9 bases are a match to TRBD1. This CDR3 is 14 amino acids long. Trimming removed 3 bases from V and 4 bases from J; junction bases left unmatched: 4. Germline assignment: CDR1 SGHRS and CDR2 YFSETQ. The whole variable domain, filled in from reference TRBV5-1 and TRBJ1-1, reads KAGVTQTPRYLIKTRGQQVTLSCSPISGHRSVSWYQQTPGQGLQFLFEYFSETQRNKGNFPGRFSGRQFSNSRSEMNVSTLELGDSALYLCASSSQGAVTEAFFGQGTRLTVV.

The J gene is TRBJ2-1, the V gene TRBV24-1; 8 nucleotides agree with TRBD2. Germline V gives CDR1 KGHDR, CDR2 SFDVKD. V was pared by 4 bases and J by 7 bases, with 8 bases of the junction left unmatched. The CDR3 consists of 15 residues. The CDR3 region has the DNA TGTGCCACCAGTGACCGCGGACTAGCTAGTAATGAGCAGTTCTTC. Translated, it gives CATSDRGLASNEQFF.

The V call is TRBV6-4, the J call TRBJ2-3; D possibly corresponds to TRBD2 (6 bases). Trimming removed 0 bases from V and 4 bases from J, with 8 bases in between. Looked up from germline, CDR1 is MRHNA and CDR2 is SNTAGT. This CDR3 contains 14 residues. CDR3 DNA: TGTGCCAGCAGTGACTCGCGGGACCCAGATACGCAGTATTTT. Amino acid sequence: CASSDSRDPDTQYF.

The V call is TRBV3-1 (or the pseudogene TRBV3-2), the J call TRBJ1-2; a weak D match, TRBD1 (6 bases). Germline loops: CDR1 LGHDT, CDR2 YNNKEL (reference sequence). V was clipped by 1 base and J by 4 bases, with 13 bases between them. This CDR3 is built from 15 residues. CDR3 nucleotides: TGTGCCAGCAGCCAAGCAGGGGAGTCGATCTATGGCTACACCTTC. Amino acids: CASSQAGESIYGYTF.

This rearrangement joins TRBV5-5 to TRBJ1-3, with a weak D call TRBD1 (6 bases). The CDR3 runs to 19 residues. V gave up 0 bases and J gave up 4 bases, with 23 bases separating them. Germline lookup yields CDR1 SGHKS and CDR2 YYEKEE (reference sequence). This chain's CDR3 is CASSLESGQGTLSGNTIYF. The CDR3 DNA is TGTGCCAGCAGCTTGGAGTCGGGGCAGGGGACGCTCTCGGGAAACACCATATATTTT.

The chain links TRBV2 to TRBJ2-7, with TRBD2 matching over 11 bases. The CDR3 extends over 13 amino acids. CDR1 SNHLY and CDR2 FYNNEI come from the germline V gene. Germline trimming cut 9 bases from V and 7 bases from J; bases unmatched to any gene: 8. CDR3 coding DNA: TGTGCCAGTTCTAGCGGGGGGTCTTTAGAGCAGTACTTC. This encodes CASSSGGSLEQYF. The full variable domain, completed using reference TRBV2 and TRBJ2-7, is EPEVTQTPSHQVTQMGQEVILRCVPISNHLYFYWYRQILGQKVEFLVSFYNNEISEKSEIFDDQFSVERPDGSNFTLKIRSTKLEDSAMYFCASSSGGSLEQYFGPGTRLTVT.

The rearrangement joins TRBV7-2 to TRBJ2-5; TRBD2 agrees at 16 bases. With V trimmed by 1 base and J by 5 bases, 4 bases remained unmatched. The V gene's germline CDR1 is SGHTA and CDR2 FQGNSA. There are 17 residues in the CDR3. The CDR3 sequence: CASSLDAGLAGGETQYF. For the CDR3, the DNA is TGTGCCAGCAGCTTAGATGCGGGACTAGCGGGAGGGGAGACCCAGTACTTC.

The chain employs TRBV14 and TRBJ2-7; weak D call: TRBD1 (6 bases). The germline CDR1 and CDR2 sequences are SGHDN and FVKESK. The V gene lost 4 bases and the J gene lost 4 bases, with 11 bases spanning the gap. The CDR3 contains 13 residues. In nucleotides, the CDR3 is TGTGCCAGCAGCCCGGACAGCTTTTACGAGCAGTACGTC. Protein product: CASSPDSFYEQYV.

The CDR3 DNA sequence: TGTGCCAGCAGTCCCAGGGATAATTCACCCCTCCACTTT. Translated, it gives CASSPRDNSPLHF. The genes are TRBV6-5 and TRBJ1-6; tentatively, D is TRBD1 (5 bases). CDR3 length: 13 residues. Trimming shortened V by 5 bases and J by 5 bases, and 7 bases separated the two germline ends. Germline V lookup: CDR1 MNHEY, CDR2 SVGAGI.

This rearrangement joins TRBV4-1 to TRBJ2-5; the D gene is possibly TRBD1 (6 bases). Germline V lookup: CDR1 MGHRA, CDR2 YSYEKL. CDR3 length: 16 residues. V dropped 4 bases and J dropped 4 bases, with 19 bases sitting between them. CDR3 nucleotides: TGCGCCAGCAGCCGCTACTCGACAGGTATCGGAGAGACCCAGTACTTC. As protein: CASSRYSTGIGETQYF.

This chain links TRBV19 with TRBJ2-1; TRBD2 might be the D (5 bases). There are 14 residues in the CDR3. Germline assignment: CDR1 LNHDA and CDR2 SQIVND (reference sequence). V lost 7 bases, J lost 3 bases, and 13 bases lay in between. The CDR3 DNA is TGTGCCAGTATAGATAGCGCCAACTACAATGAGCAGTTCTTC. Its translation: CASIDSANYNEQFF.

This clone appeared a single time. The chain has TRBV7-2 and TRBJ2-1, with 12 bases fitting TRBD2. The CDR3 runs to 17 residues. Germline V lookup: CDR1 SGHTA, CDR2 FQGNSA. V lost 7 bases to trimming and J lost 2 bases; unmatched junction nucleotides: 9. In DNA, the CDR3 is TGTGCCAGCAACTTCCTACTAGCGGGGGGCACCTACAATGAGCAGTTCTTC. Translated: CASNFLLAGGTYNEQFF.

Only one count was recorded for this clone. V gene TRBV29-1 combines with J gene TRBJ1-3; D ambiguous. CDR3 length: 13 residues. The V end lost 4 bases, the J end lost 2 bases, and 9 bases lay between the germline ends. Germline-derived CDR1 and CDR2 are SQVTM and ANQGSEA. For the CDR3, the DNA is TGCAGCGTTGTCGCGGGCCCTGGAAACACCATATATTTT. Translating gives CSVVAGPGNTIYF.

This chain links TRBV12-3 or TRBV12-4 with TRBJ2-5, with a tentative D call TRBD2 (6 bases). The CDR3 consists of 12 residues. V was clipped by 3 bases and J by 7 bases, with 9 bases between them. CDR3 loop: CASSLVGGTQYF. CDR3 sequence (DNA): TGTGCCAGCAGTTTGGTGGGGGGGACCCAGTACTTC.

The chain is built from TRBV9 and TRBJ2-2, with 8 nucleotides matching TRBD2. V was clipped by 0 bases and J by 3 bases; unmatched bases: 7. This CDR3 contains 17 residues. Germline assignment: CDR1 SGDLS and CDR2 YYNGEE. The CDR3 here is CASSVGSTSGDTGELFF. In DNA form, the CDR3 reads TGTGCCAGCAGCGTAGGTAGCACTAGCGGAGACACCGGGGAGCTGTTTTTT.

The chain has TRBV14 and TRBJ2-7, with 9 bases identical to TRBD2. The CDR3 loop spans 14 amino acids. CDR1 is SGHDN, CDR2 FVKESK, per germline. CDR3 amino acids: CASSQDLVAGVLRV. CDR3 in DNA: TGTGCCAGCAGCCAAGATCTCGTAGCGGGAGTTCTGAGGGTC.

The genes are TRBV27 and TRBJ1-2; 7 bases map to TRBD1. V lost 6 bases to trimming and J lost 1 base; unmatched junction nucleotides: 8. CDR1 is MNHEY, CDR2 SMNVEV, per germline (reference sequence). The CDR3 is 15 residues long. The CDR3 spells CASSTHRGNNYGYTF. DNA of the CDR3: TGTGCCAGCAGCACCCACAGGGGTAATAACTATGGCTACACCTTC.

J is TRBJ1-1 and V is TRBV11-2; D ambiguous. Trimming pared 5 bases from V and 0 bases from J, leaving 10 bases between. Per germline, CDR1 SGHAT and CDR2 FQNNGV. CDR3 length: 14 residues. The CDR3 DNA reads as TGTGCCAGCAGCCCGCGGGTTATGAACACTGAAGCTTTCTTT. It is translated as CASSPRVMNTEAFF.

The chain is built from TRBV5-4 and TRBJ1-2; possibly TRBD1 for D (5 bases). The CDR3 covers 14 residues. CDR1 and CDR2 (germline): SGHNT, YYREEE (reference sequence). Trimming shortened V by 2 bases and J by 5 bases, and 13 bases separated the two germline ends. In nucleotides, the CDR3 is TGTGCCAGCAGCTTAGGCGACAGTCCTTATGGCTACACCTTC. Protein sequence: CASSLGDSPYGYTF.

The chain is built from TRBV6-5 and TRBJ1-1; D possibly corresponds to TRBD1 (5 bases). The CDR3 loop spans 15 amino acids. Germline V CDR1 and CDR2: MNHEY, SVGAGI. Trimming took off 6 bases at V and 0 bases at J, with 14 bases between the two ends. CDR3 nucleotides: TGTGCCAGCAGCCGACCGACAGAAATGAACACTGAAGCTTTCTTT. This sequence encodes CASSRPTEMNTEAFF.

V gene TRBV7-2 combines with J gene TRBJ2-3; TRBD2 matches at 13 bases. Germline lookup yields CDR1 SGHTA and CDR2 FQGNSA. V shed 5 bases and J 2 bases; nucleotides not matched to a gene: 10. The CDR3 covers 18 residues. CDR3 sequence (DNA): TGTGCCAGCAGCACCGGGACTAGCGGGGCGAGATCCACAGATACGCAGTATTTT. It specifies CASSTGTSGARSTDTQYF.

This chain joins TRBV7-2 and TRBJ1-1, with D tentatively TRBD1 (6 bases). Germline V gene sequence: CDR1 SGHTA, CDR2 FQGNSA. With 1 base removed from V and 0 bases from J, the gap between germline ends came to 6 bases. The CDR3 length is 14 residues. As DNA, the CDR3 is TGTGCCAGCAGCTTAGACAGGGTGAACACTGAAGCTTTCTTT. Translation: CASSLDRVNTEAFF.

This chain links TRBV7-9 with TRBJ1-1; D is ambiguous. CDR3 size: 14 residues. Germline V lookup: CDR1 SEHNR, CDR2 FQNEAQ (reference sequence). The V end lost 2 bases, the J end lost 5 bases, and 12 bases lay between the germline ends. DNA for the CDR3: TGTGCCAGCAGCTTACACACCCGGGGAACTGAAGCTTTCTTT. It is translated as CASSLHTRGTEAFF.

About this clone: Other nucleotide sequences in the sample specify the same CDR3. The chain carries TRBV27 and TRBJ1-3; perhaps TRBD1 as D (6 bases). The CDR3 sequence is 14 residues long. Germline V lookup: CDR1 MNHEY, CDR2 SMNVEV (reference sequence). Trimming shortened V by 5 bases and J by 4 bases, and 12 bases separated the two germline ends. CDR3 sequence reads: CASSPRGGGNTIYF. DNA of the CDR3: TGTGCCAGCAGTCCCCGGGGGGGCGGAAACACCATATATTTT.

The chain has TRBV19 and TRBJ1-1; tentatively, D is TRBD1 (5 bases). Per the germline V gene, CDR1 is LNHDA and CDR2 is SQIVND (reference sequence). The CDR3 is 18 amino acids. V was shortened by 3 bases and J by 1 base, with 21 bases between the two germline ends. CDR3 sequence reads: CASSMRLGRGKENTEAFF. The CDR3, as DNA: TGTGCCAGTAGTATGAGGCTTGGGAGGGGAAAGGAGAACACTGAAGCTTTCTTT.